These T cell receptor beta chains were read from a single sample in a study of cytomegalovirus exposure and HLA in healthy donors. Measured with immunoSEQ multiplex PCR; TCRdb has only the in-frame clones, and not every one. This table holds approximately 140,000 clones, about three quarters found once. The sequenced sample was PBMCs. The receptors here all came from an older woman in good health and CMV-seropositive. CDR3s include the opening cysteine and the closing phenylalanine or tryptophan. The D gene is left open where the match is weak. Only part of the rows carry a size: once, few, many, or a class if the clone is expanded.

d_gene | abundance | j_gene | v_gene | CDR3aa | CDR3nt
TRBD1 | few | TRBJ1-2 | TRBV6-5 | CASRGTGAHYGYTF | TGTGCCAGCAGAGGGACAGGGGCGCACTATGGCTACACCTTC
. | . | TRBJ1-1 | TRBV19 | CASSIGARNTEAFF | TGTGCCAGTAGTATTGGAGCAAGGAACACTGAAGCTTTCTTT
. | . | TRBJ2-7 | TRBV25-1 | CASIVGYEQYF | TGTGCCAGCATCGTCGGGTACGAGCAGTACTTC
TRBD2 | . | TRBJ2-2 | TRBV9 | CASSLGLEGTGELFF | TGTGCCAGCAGCTTGGGACTAGAGGGCACCGGGGAGCTGTTTTTT
TRBD1 | few | TRBJ2-7 | TRBV5-6 | CASSPGTGGGYEQYF | TGTGCCAGCAGCCCGGGGACAGGGGGTGGCTACGAGCAGTACTTC
TRBD1 | few | TRBJ2-3 | TRBV29-1 | CSVVGQGSDTQYF | TGCAGCGTTGTGGGACAGGGGTCAGATACGCAGTATTTT
. | . | TRBJ1-5 | TRBV7-2 | CASSLGPYSNQPQHF | TGTGCCAGCAGCTTAGGGCCGTATAGCAATCAGCCCCAGCATTTT
TRBD1 | . | TRBJ2-7 | TRBV18 | CASARTGPDEQYF | TGTGCCTCTGCACGGACAGGGCCGGACGAGCAGTACTTC
. | . | TRBJ2-7 | TRBV27 | CASSPIPTVAYEQYF | TGTGCCAGCAGTCCTATCCCGACAGTCGCCTACGAGCAGTACTTC
. | . | TRBJ1-5 | TRBV5-5 | CASSPSSGNQPQHF | TGTGCCAGCAGCCCCAGCTCGGGTAATCAGCCTCAGCATTTT
TRBD1 | . | TRBJ2-2 | TRBV11-3 | CASSSGTGYTGELFF | TGTGCCAGCAGCTCCGGGACAGGGTACACCGGGGAGCTGTTTTTT
. | . | TRBJ2-7 | TRBV6-1 | CASSSPSTLYEQYF | TGTGCCAGCAGTTCCCCTAGTACCCTCTACGAGCAGTACTTC
TRBD2 | . | TRBJ2-7 | TRBV7-7 | CASSPNSGGAHEQYF | TGTGCCAGCAGCCCTAATAGCGGGGGGGCCCACGAGCAGTACTTC
. | once | TRBJ1-4 | TRBV29-1 | CSVTPGRNEKLFF | TGCAGCGTCACGCCGGGGAGGAATGAAAAACTGTTTTTT
TRBD2 | . | TRBJ2-5 | TRBV9 | CASTVTSGGAGETQYF | TGTGCCAGCACCGTGACTAGCGGGGGGGCCGGAGAGACCCAGTACTTC
. | . | TRBJ2-7 | TRBV28 | CAVRMGGYEQYF | TGTGCGGTCCGCATGGGGGGTTACGAGCAGTACTTC
TRBD2 | . | TRBJ2-5 | TRBV4-1 | CASSHGTSPQETQYF | TGCGCCAGCAGCCACGGGACTAGCCCGCAAGAGACCCAGTACTTC
. | once | TRBJ2-7 | TRBV4-1 | CASSQVDSRSYEQYF | TGCGCCAGCAGCCAAGTGGACTCCAGGTCGTACGAGCAGTACTTC
. | . | TRBJ1-2 | TRBV7-8 | CASSLAPRGGNYGYTF | TGTGCCAGCAGCTTAGCGCCCCGCGGAGGAAACTATGGCTACACCTTC
TRBD2 | . | TRBJ2-7 | TRBV19 | CASSITGGPDEQYF | TGTGCCAGTAGTATAACGGGGGGGCCTGACGAGCAGTACTTC
. | . | TRBJ1-5 | TRBV6-1 | CASSEATPGARPQHF | TGTGCCAGCAGTGAAGCGACCCCAGGGGCACGGCCCCAGCATTTT
. | . | TRBJ1-1 | TRBV7-3 | CASSSRGGGTEAFF | TGTGCCAGCAGCTCCCGTGGAGGTGGGACTGAAGCTTTCTTT
. | . | TRBJ2-3 | TRBV4-1 | CASSQVGHPGGTDTQYF | TGCGCCAGCAGCCAAGTTGGCCACCCTGGAGGCACAGATACGCAGTATTTT
. | few | TRBJ1-1 | TRBV10-1 | CASALGGNTEAFF | TGCGCCAGCGCCCTCGGTGGGAACACTGAAGCTTTCTTT
. | . | TRBJ2-7 | TRBV7-9 | CASSPTHRENYEQYF | TGTGCCAGCAGCCCGACCCACCGGGAGAACTACGAGCAGTACTTC
TRBD1 | . | TRBJ2-5 | TRBV6-1 | CASSPRTGQETQYF | TGTGCCAGCAGTCCACGGACAGGTCAAGAGACCCAGTACTTC
. | few | TRBJ1-4 | TRBV6-5 | CASSPSGGVNEKLFF | TGTGCCAGCAGTCCCTCTGGGGGCGTTAATGAAAAACTGTTTTTT
TRBD1 | . | TRBJ2-1 | TRBV25-1 | CASLLLTGGEQFF | TGTGCCAGCCTTTTACTAACAGGGGGTGAGCAGTTCTTC
. | . | TRBJ1-2 | TRBV12-5 | CASGLAPGGYGYTF | TGTGCTAGTGGTTTGGCTCCGGGGGGGTATGGCTACACCTTC
. | . | TRBJ1-1 | TRBV6-5 | CASSRQNTGAFF | TGTGCCAGCAGCCGACAGAACACGGGAGCTTTCTTT
. | . | TRBJ2-1 | TRBV5-4 | CASSLGGQGHNEQFF | TGTGCCAGCAGCTTGGGGGGCCAGGGGCACAATGAGCAGTTCTTC
. | . | TRBJ2-1 | TRBV5-6 | CASSLDTGIDEQFF | TGTGCCAGCAGCTTGGACACAGGGATCGATGAGCAGTTCTTC
TRBD1 | . | TRBJ2-7 | TRBV27 | CASSLGQGLGEQYF | TGTGCCAGCAGTTTGGGACAGGGACTGGGCGAGCAGTACTTC
TRBD2 | . | TRBJ2-3 | TRBV6-4 | CASSDEGSGDTDTQYF | TGTGCCAGCAGTGACGAGGGTAGCGGGGATACAGATACGCAGTATTTT
. | . | TRBJ2-4 | TRBV13 | CASSSGEVENIQYF | TGTGCCAGCAGCTCCGGGGAAGTTGAAAACATTCAGTACTTC
. | . | TRBJ1-3 | TRBV11-2 | CASSLEGHLSSDTIYF | TGTGCCAGCAGCTTAGAGGGGCATTTGAGTTCGGACACCATATATTTT
. | . | TRBJ2-1 | TRBV25-1 | CASSEFPPRIETPNEQFF | TGTGCCAGCAGTGAATTCCCCCCCCGTATCGAGACTCCCAATGAGCAGTTCTTC
TRBD2 | . | TRBJ2-7 | TRBV27 | CASSLGGGLAGSEQYF | TGTGCCAGCAGTTTAGGGGGAGGTCTAGCGGGGTCCGAGCAGTACTTC
TRBD1 | . | TRBJ1-6 | TRBV9 | CASSTYTGGNNSPLHF | TGTGCCAGCAGCACCTATACAGGGGGGAATAATTCACCCCTCCACTTT
TRBD1 | once | TRBJ2-2 | TRBV18 | CASSPFGQGNTGELFF | TGTGCCAGCTCACCATTCGGACAGGGAAACACCGGGGAGCTGTTTTTT
. | . | TRBJ1-1 | TRBV7-9 | CSSSLGGLAFF | TGTTCCAGCAGCTTAGGAGGGTTGGCTTTCTTT
TRBD2 | . | TRBJ2-3 | TRBV4-2 | CASSLREAGAPTDTQYF | TGTGCCAGCAGCCTGCGTGAAGCGGGGGCCCCCACAGATACGCAGTATTTT
TRBD1 | few | TRBJ1-6 | TRBV5-4 | CASRPDRGPNSPLHF | TGTGCCAGCAGACCGGACAGGGGGCCGAATTCACCCCTCCACTTT
. | . | TRBJ2-5 | TRBV5-5 | CASSPQYQETQYF | TGTGCCAGCAGCCCTCAGTACCAAGAGACCCAGTACTTC
TRBD1 | . | TRBJ2-5 | TRBV2 | CASSYGTGETQYF | TGTGCCAGCAGTTATGGGACAGGCGAGACCCAGTACTTC
TRBD1 | . | TRBJ1-1 | TRBV5-1 | CASSLLQGAYTEAFF | TGCGCCAGCAGCTTGCTTCAGGGGGCCTACACTGAAGCTTTCTTT
TRBD1 | . | TRBJ1-5 | TRBV19 | CASIDQGALNQPQHF | TGTGCCAGTATCGATCAGGGGGCCCTAAATCAGCCCCAGCATTTT
TRBD1 | . | TRBJ1-2 | TRBV7-6 | CASSSGTATNYGYTF | TGTGCCAGCAGCTCCGGGACAGCTACTAACTATGGCTACACCTTC
TRBD1 | . | TRBJ1-4 | TRBV7-8 | CASSLRQGGEKLFF | TGTGCCAGCAGCTTAAGACAGGGCGGGGAAAAACTGTTTTTT
. | . | TRBJ1-3 | TRBV11-2 | CASSLPRDINTIYF | TGTGCCAGCAGCTTACCCCGGGACATAAACACCATATATTTT
TRBD1 | few | TRBJ1-1 | TRBV7-3 | CASSSARQGNTEAFF | TGTGCCAGCAGCTCAGCCCGACAGGGGAACACTGAAGCTTTCTTT
. | . | TRBJ2-3 | TRBV14 | CASSQEQRTVTDTQYF | TGTGCCAGCAGCCAAGAACAGAGGACAGTTACAGATACGCAGTATTTT
. | . | TRBJ2-4 | TRBV20-1 | CPFRVGIQYF | TGCCCCTTCAGGGTTGGCATTCAGTACTTC
. | . | TRBJ2-7 | TRBV7-8 | CASSLRDTAYEQYF | TGTGCCAGCTCCCTAAGGGACACAGCCTACGAGCAGTACTTC
. | . | TRBJ1-5 | TRBV19 | CASSTLRVPNQPQHF | TGTGCCAGTAGTACACTCCGGGTCCCTAATCAGCCCCAGCATTTT